The entry below describes one TCR beta chain. The data belong to a study of blood T cell repertoires in COVID-19. Study-level information: Acute and convalescent COVID-19 samples came from the United States, Italy and Spain. The cDNA or gDNA used as material had been derived from T cells, B-cell-depleted T cells, or PBMCs.

Per the original data handling: Nucleated cell number was recorded as an estimate derived from reference gene primer amplification. Here immunoSEQ multiplex PCR was the method, and the copy in TCRdb shows in-frame clones only, minus some. Clonal size and the V and J genes are those of that table, whereas D and trimming came from the DNA. The sample holds about 260,000 clones, around 80% seen once. V gave up 4 bases and J gave up 8 bases; unmatched junction bases: 5. The CDR3 sequence is 16 residues long. Germline V gene data show CDR1 as SGDLS and CDR2 as YYNGEE. The clonotype was recovered from a man aged 55 to 70 with acute or convalescent COVID-19. This rearrangement joins TRBV9 to TRBJ2-2, with TRBD2 matching 16 bases. Sequenced input: peripheral blood. CDR3 loop: CASSQGTSGREGELFF. In DNA form, the CDR3 reads TGTGCCAGCAGCCAGGGGACTAGCGGGAGGGAAGGGGAGCTGTTTTTT.